These T cell receptor beta chains were read from a single sample in a study of blood T cell repertoires in COVID-19. Clones were sequenced by immunoSEQ multiplex PCR, and TCRdb holds only the in-frame ones, with some missing. The table shows under 450,000 clones, with just over 90% occurring only once. The sequenced sample was PBMCs or T cells enriched from blood (not recorded which). These receptors were obtained from a woman aged 35 to 49 who had been exposed to COVID-19. Each CDR3 is given with its conserved first and last residue. Fields, in order: CDR3 length, J gene, V gene, CDR3 protein.

14,TRBJ1-2,TRBV18,CASSYRDRGRGYTF
13,TRBJ1-2,TRBV5-1,CASSPEGSGGYTF
15,TRBJ1-2,TRBV9,CASSPGDSTYYGYTF
17,TRBJ2-7,TRBV7-3,CASSSVTGTGSPYEQYF
14,TRBJ1-1,TRBV7-9,CASSQNPDSTEAFF
14,TRBJ2-3,TRBV10-1,CAIQFRGHTDTQYF
15,TRBJ2-3,TRBV5-5,CASSVRQVNTDTQYF
13,TRBJ2-2,TRBV2,CASRDRGSWELFF
16,TRBJ1-1,TRBV4-1,CASSPQGRWENTEAFF
15,TRBJ2-1,TRBV19,CASSMRGSSYNEQFF
15,TRBJ1-2,TRBV2,CASSDGTGANYGYTF
14,TRBJ1-2,TRBV25-1,CASSEETRNYGYTF
14,TRBJ2-7,TRBV2,CASSQDRGTYEQYF
13,TRBJ1-6,TRBV5-1,CASSLAGSSPLHF
15,TRBJ2-1,TRBV25-1,CASSEWPRSYNEQFF
13,TRBJ1-2,TRBV27,CASRPRTGDGYTF
14,TRBJ2-7,TRBV21-1,CASSNSPHGDEQYF
14,TRBJ1-3,TRBV11-2,CASSLGAGRNTIYF
12,TRBJ2-7,TRBV30,CAWDRVSYEQYF
15,TRBJ1-5,TRBV6-2/TRBV6-3,CASSPDLRGNQPQHF
15,TRBJ1-5,TRBV6-5,CASRDMDREFQPQHF
15,TRBJ1-1,TRBV10-3,CAISSTDRTNTEAFF
15,TRBJ1-5,TRBV18,CASSPPGPAGQPQHF
15,TRBJ2-1,TRBV19,CASSIGQGANNEQFF
15,TRBJ2-3,TRBV10-1,CASSEGQGHADTQYF
14,TRBJ1-5,TRBV3-1/TRBV3-2,CASRRSNSNQPQHF
15,TRBJ2-7,TRBV7-6,CASRSRAGSSYEQYF
15,TRBJ2-3,TRBV2,CASRDYRASTDTQYF
13,TRBJ1-5,TRBV3-1/TRBV3-2,CASSRQINQPQHF
16,TRBJ1-5,TRBV19,CASSANDRSGRQPQHF
17,TRBJ1-2,TRBV5-4,CASSLANSGGANYGYTF
18,TRBJ1-6,TRBV6-4,CASSDPRVLNSYNSPLHF
14,TRBJ1-4,TRBV7-9,CASSSVGGLEKLFF
18,TRBJ1-2,TRBV21-1,CASSTSGTALPVEYGYTF
16,TRBJ1-2,TRBV19,CASRYAGTQGALGYTF
12,TRBJ1-2,TRBV12-3/TRBV12-4,CASSLLAYGYTF
15,TRBJ1-2,TRBV7-2,CASSLETGGAGGYTF
13,TRBJ2-2,TRBV5-1,CASSLSGTGELFF
18,TRBJ1-4,TRBV4-3,CASSQDPRGGAGNEKLFF
16,TRBJ2-5,TRBV27,CASSLRDRGSTETQYF
15,TRBJ1-2,TRBV7-8,CASSLTGGVNYGYTF
14,TRBJ1-2,TRBV27,CASSWDRGVYGYTF
14,TRBJ2-3,TRBV3-1/TRBV3-2,CASGTGGTADTQYF
14,TRBJ1-1,TRBV6-5,CASSWRLMNTEAFF
14,TRBJ1-6,TRBV6-5,CASTSFELNSPLHF
13,TRBJ1-1,TRBV20-1,CSASRRLETEAFF
15,TRBJ1-6,TRBV7-9,CASSLVGAGDSPLHF
15,TRBJ2-7,TRBV5-1,CASSTPTGTFYEQYF
15,TRBJ1-6,TRBV15,CATSRRTGANSPLHF
15,TRBJ1-3,TRBV6-2/TRBV6-3,CASSSGGYAGNTIYF
15,TRBJ2-7,TRBV11-3,CASSRGRGRSYEQYF
21,TRBJ2-7,TRBV27,CASSSGTNRGLAGGIIYEQYF
11,TRBJ1-1,TRBV28,CASSLDREPFF
16,TRBJ2-2,TRBV12-5,CASGLGVGTTTGELFF
16,TRBJ2-3,TRBV27,CASSFIHPDYTDTQYF
13,TRBJ2-2,TRBV7-9,CASSATGPGELFF
15,TRBJ2-7,TRBV5-1,CASSLEGTSNREQYF
15,TRBJ2-1,TRBV24-1,CATSDAASGSNEQFF
14,TRBJ1-2,TRBV4-3,CASSQDEQGYGYTF
14,TRBJ1-4,TRBV27,CASSRDRTNEKLFF